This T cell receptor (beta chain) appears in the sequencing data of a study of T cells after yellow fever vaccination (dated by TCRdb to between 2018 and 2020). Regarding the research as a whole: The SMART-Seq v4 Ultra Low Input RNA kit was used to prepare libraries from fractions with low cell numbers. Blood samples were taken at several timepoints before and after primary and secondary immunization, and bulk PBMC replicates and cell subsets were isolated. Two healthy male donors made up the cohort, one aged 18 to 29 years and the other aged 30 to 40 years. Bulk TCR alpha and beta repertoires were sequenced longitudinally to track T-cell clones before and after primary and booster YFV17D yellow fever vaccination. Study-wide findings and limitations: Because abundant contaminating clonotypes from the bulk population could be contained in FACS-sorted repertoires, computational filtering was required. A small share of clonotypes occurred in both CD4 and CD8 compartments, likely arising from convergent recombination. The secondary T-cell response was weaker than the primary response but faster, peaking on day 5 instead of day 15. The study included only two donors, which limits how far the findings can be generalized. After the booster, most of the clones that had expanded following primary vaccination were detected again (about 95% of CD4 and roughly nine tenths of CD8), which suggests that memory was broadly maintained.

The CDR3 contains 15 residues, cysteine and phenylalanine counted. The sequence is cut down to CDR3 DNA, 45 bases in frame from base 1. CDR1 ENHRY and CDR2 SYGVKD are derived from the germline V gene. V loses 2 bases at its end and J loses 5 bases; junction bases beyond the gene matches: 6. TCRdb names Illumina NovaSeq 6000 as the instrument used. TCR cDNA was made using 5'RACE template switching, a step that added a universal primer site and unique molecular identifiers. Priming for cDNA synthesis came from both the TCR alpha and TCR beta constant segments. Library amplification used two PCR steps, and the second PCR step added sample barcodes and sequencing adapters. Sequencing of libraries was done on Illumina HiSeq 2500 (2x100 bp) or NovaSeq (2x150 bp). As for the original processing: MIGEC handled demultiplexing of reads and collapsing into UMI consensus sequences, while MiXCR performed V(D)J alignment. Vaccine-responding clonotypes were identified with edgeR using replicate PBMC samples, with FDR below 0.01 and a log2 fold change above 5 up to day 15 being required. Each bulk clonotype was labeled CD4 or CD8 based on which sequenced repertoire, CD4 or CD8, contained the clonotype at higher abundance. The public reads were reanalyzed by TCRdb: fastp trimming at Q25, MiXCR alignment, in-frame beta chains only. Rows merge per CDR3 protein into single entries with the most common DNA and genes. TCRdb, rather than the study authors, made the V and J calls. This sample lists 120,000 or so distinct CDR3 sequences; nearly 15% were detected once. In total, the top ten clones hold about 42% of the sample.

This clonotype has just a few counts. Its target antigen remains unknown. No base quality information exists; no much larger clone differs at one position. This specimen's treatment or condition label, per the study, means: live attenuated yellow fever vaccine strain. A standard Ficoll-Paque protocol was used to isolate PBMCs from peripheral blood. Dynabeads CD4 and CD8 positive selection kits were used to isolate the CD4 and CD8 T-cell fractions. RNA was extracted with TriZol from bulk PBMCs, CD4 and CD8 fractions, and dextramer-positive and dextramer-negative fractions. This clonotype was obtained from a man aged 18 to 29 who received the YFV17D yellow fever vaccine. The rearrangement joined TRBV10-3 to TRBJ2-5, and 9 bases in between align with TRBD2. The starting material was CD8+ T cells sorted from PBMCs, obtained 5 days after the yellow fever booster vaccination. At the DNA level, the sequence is TGTGCCATCAGTGAGATGGCGGGGGGGTTGGAGACCCAGTACTTC. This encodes CAISEMAGGLETQYF.